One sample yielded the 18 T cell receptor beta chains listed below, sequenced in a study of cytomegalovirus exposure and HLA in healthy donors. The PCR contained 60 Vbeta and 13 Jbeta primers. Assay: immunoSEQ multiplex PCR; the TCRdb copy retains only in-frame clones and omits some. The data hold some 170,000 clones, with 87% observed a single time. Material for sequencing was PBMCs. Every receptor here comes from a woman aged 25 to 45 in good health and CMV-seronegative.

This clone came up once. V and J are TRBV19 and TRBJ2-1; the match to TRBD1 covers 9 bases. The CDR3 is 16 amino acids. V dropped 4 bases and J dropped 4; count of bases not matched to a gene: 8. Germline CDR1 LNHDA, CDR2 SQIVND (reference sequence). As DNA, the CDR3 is TGTGCCAGTAGTAAATACGGACAGGGGAGGTACAATGAGCAGTTCTTC. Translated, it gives CASSKYGQGRYNEQFF.

CDR3 in DNA: TGTGCCAGCAGCGGACTAGATTGGGGTCAGCCCCAGCATTTT. This gives the protein CASSGLDWGQPQHF. The chain employs TRBV7-9 and TRBJ1-5; D uncertain. V lost 5 bases and J 6 bases, leaving 14 bases between the germline ends. The CDR3 is 14 residues long. Germline lookup yields CDR1 SEHNR and CDR2 FQNEAQ (reference sequence).

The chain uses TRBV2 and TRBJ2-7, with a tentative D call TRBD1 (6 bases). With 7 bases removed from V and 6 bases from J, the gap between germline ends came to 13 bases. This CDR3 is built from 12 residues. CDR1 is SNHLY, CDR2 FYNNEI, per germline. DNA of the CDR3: TGTGCCAGCACCGAAGGGGGTGGCGAGCAGTACTTC. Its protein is CASTEGGGEQYF.

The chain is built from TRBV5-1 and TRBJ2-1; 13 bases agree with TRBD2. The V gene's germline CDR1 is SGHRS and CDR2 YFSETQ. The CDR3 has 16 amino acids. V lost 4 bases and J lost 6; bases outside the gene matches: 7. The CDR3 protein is CASSGLAGVGGNEQFF. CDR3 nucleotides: TGCGCCAGCAGCGGACTAGCGGGGGTAGGGGGCAATGAGCAGTTCTTC.

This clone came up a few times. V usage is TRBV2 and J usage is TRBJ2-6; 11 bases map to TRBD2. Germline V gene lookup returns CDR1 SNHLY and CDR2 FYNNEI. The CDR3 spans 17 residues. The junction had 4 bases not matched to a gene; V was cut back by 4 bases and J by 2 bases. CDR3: CASSGLAGGPGANVLTF. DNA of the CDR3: TGTGCCAGCAGTGGGTTAGCGGGGGGGCCTGGGGCCAACGTCCTGACTTTC.

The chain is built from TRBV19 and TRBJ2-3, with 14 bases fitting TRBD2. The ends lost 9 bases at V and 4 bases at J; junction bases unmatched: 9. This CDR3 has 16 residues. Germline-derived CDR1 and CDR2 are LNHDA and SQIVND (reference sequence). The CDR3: CASSGTSGGRADTQYF. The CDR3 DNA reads TGTGCCAGCAGTGGGACTAGCGGGGGCCGGGCAGATACGCAGTATTTT. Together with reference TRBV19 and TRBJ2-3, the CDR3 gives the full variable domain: DGGITQSPKYLFRKEGQNVTLSCEQNLNHDAMYWYRQDPGQGLRLIYYSQIVNDFQKGDIAEGYSVSREKKESFPLTVTSAQKNPTAFYLCASSGTSGGRADTQYFGPGTRLTVL.

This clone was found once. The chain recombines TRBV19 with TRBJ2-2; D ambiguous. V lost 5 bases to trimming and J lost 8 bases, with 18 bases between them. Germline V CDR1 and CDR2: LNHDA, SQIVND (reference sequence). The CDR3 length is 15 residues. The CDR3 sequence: CASSVRPGSLGELFF. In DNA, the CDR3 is TGTGCCAGTAGTGTCAGACCCGGGTCCTTGGGGGAGCTGTTTTTT.

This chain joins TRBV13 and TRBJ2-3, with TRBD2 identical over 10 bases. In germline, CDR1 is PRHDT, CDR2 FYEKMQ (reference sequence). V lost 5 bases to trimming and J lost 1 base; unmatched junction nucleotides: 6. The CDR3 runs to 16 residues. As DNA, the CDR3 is TGTGCCAGCAGCCCGCCCACTAGCGGGGGCACAGATACGCAGTATTTT. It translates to CASSPPTSGGTDTQYF.

In DNA, the CDR3 is TGTGCCAGCTCACCATCCCCATACGAGCAGTACTTC. Translation: CASSPSPYEQYF. The chain has TRBV18 and TRBJ2-7; unclear D gene. CDR3 length: 12 residues. V lost 2 bases and J 4 bases, leaving 6 bases between the germline ends. In germline, CDR1 is KGHSH, CDR2 LQKENI. The whole variable domain, remainder taken from reference TRBV18 and TRBJ2-7, is NAGVMQNPRHLVRRRGQEARLRCSPMKGHSHVYWYRQLPEEGLKFMVYLQKENIIDESGMPKERFSAEFPKEGPSILRIQQVVRGDSAAYFCASSPSPYEQYFGPGTRLTVT.

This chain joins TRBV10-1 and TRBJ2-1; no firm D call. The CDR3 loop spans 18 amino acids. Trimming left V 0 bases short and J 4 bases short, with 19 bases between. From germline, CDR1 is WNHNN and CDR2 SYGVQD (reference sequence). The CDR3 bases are TGCGCCAGCAGTGAGTCGAAAGTGATAGGTGGCGGATACAATGAGCAGTTCTTC. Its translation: CASSESKVIGGGYNEQFF.

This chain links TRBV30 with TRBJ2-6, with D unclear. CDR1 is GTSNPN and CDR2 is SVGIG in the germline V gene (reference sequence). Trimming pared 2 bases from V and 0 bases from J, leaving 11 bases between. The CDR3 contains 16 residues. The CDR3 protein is CAWSQTPTSGANVLTF. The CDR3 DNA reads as TGTGCCTGGAGTCAAACGCCTACCTCTGGGGCCAACGTCCTGACTTTC.

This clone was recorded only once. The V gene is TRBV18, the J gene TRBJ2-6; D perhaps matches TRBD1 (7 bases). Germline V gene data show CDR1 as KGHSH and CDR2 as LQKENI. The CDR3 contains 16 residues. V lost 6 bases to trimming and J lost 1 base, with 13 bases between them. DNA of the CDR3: TGTGCCAGCTCCCCGCGGGGACAGTCTGGGGCCAACGTCCTGACTTTC. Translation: CASSPRGQSGANVLTF. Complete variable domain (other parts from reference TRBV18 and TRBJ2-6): NAGVMQNPRHLVRRRGQEARLRCSPMKGHSHVYWYRQLPEEGLKFMVYLQKENIIDESGMPKERFSAEFPKEGPSILRIQQVVRGDSAAYFCASSPRGQSGANVLTFGAGSRLTVL.

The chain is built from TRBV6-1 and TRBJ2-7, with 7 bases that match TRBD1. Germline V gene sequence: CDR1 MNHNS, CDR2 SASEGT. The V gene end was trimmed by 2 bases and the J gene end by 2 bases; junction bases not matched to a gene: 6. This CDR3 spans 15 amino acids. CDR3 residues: CASSERAGGPYEQYF. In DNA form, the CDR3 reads TGTGCCAGCAGTGAAAGGGCAGGGGGACCCTACGAGCAGTACTTC.

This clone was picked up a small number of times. The CDR3 nucleotides read TGTGCCACCAGCAGAGGCACTTACCAAGAGACCCAGTACTTC. It specifies CATSRGTYQETQYF. This sequence joins TRBV15 and TRBJ2-5, with unresolved D. CDR1 is LNHNV and CDR2 is YYDKDF in the germline V gene (reference sequence). CDR3 length: 14 residues. Trimming pared 1 base from V and 0 bases from J, leaving 6 bases between.

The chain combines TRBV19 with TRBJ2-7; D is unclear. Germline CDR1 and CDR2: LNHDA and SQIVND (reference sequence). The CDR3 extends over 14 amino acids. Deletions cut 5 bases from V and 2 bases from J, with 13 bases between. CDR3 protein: CASSGDKTTYEQYF. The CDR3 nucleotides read TGTGCCAGTAGTGGTGACAAAACAACCTACGAGCAGTACTTC.

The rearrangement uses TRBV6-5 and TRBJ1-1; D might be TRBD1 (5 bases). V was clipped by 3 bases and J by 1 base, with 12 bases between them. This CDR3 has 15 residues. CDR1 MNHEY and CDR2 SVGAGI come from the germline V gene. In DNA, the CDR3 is TGTGCCAGCAGTTATTCCCCCCAGGGGAACACTGAAGCTTTCTTT. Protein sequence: CASSYSPQGNTEAFF.

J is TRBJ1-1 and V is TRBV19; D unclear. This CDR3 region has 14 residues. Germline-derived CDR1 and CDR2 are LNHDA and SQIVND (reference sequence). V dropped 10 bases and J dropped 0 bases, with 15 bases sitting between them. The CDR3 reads CATRWEGVNTEAFF. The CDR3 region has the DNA TGTGCCACCCGATGGGAGGGAGTGAACACTGAAGCTTTCTTT.

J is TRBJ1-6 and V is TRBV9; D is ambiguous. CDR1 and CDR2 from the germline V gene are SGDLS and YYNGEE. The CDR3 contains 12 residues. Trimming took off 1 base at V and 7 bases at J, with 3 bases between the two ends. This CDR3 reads CASSVSNSPLHF. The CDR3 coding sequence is TGTGCCAGCAGCGTATCAAATTCACCCCTCCACTTT.